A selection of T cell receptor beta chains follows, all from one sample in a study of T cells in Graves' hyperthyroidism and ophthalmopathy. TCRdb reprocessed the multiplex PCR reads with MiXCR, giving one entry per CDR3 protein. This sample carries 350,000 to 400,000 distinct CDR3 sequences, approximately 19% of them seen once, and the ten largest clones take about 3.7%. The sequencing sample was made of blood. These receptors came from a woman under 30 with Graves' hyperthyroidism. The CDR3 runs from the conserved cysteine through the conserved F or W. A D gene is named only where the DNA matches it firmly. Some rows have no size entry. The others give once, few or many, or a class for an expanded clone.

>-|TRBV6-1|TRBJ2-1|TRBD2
TGTGCCAGCAGTGATGACGGCGGGGGCTACAATGAGCAGTTCTTC
CASSDDGGGYNEQFF
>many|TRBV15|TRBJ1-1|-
TGTGCCACCAGCAGAGAAGGACGGCCTCTTGAAGCTTTCTTT
CATSREGRPLEAFF
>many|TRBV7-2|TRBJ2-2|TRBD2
TGTGCCAGCAGCTTAAGCCTATCGGGGGGGTCTAGCACCGGGGAGCTGTTTTTT
CASSLSLSGGSSTGELFF
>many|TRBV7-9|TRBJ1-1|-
TGTGCCAACAGCTTAGGCATTTCGTCGAACACTGAAGCTTTCTTT
CANSLGISSNTEAFF
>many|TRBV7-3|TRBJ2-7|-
TGTGCCAGCAGCTTATTCCTAGGGAGCTCCTACGAGCAGTACTTC
CASSLFLGSSYEQYF
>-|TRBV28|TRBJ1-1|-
TGTGCCAGCAGTCAGGGCAGGACCGCCACTGAAGCTTTCTTT
CASSQGRTATEAFF
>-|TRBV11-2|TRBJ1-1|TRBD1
TGTGCCAGCAGCTTGAGCAGGGGGCGATCCACTGAAGCTTTCTTT
CASSLSRGRSTEAFF
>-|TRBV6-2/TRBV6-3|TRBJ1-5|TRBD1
TGTGCCAGCAGTTACTCTGGACAGGGAAATCAGCCCCAGCATTTT
CASSYSGQGNQPQHF
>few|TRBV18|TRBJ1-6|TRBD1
TGTGCCAGCTCCGTTCGACAGGGAAGGAATTCACCCCTCCACTTT
CASSVRQGRNSPLHF
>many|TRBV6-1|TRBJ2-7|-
TGTGCCAGCAGTCTTGGGACCACCGATTATACCTACGAGCAGTACTTC
CASSLGTTDYTYEQYF
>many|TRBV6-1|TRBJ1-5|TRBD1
TGTGCCAGCAGTGCCGGACAGGAAAATCAGCCCCAGCATTTT
CASSAGQENQPQHF
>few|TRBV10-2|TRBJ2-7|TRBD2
TGCGCCAGCAGTGGGGGCGCAGCCGGGGGGTACGAGCAGTACTTC
CASSGGAAGGYEQYF
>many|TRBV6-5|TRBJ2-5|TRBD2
TGTGCCAGCAGTTGGGAGGGGCGAGAGACCCAGTACTTC
CASSWEGRETQYF
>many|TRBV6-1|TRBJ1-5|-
TGTGCCAGCAGTGAATTGGGGCAGGCCGCCCGGCCCCAGCATTTT
CASSELGQAARPQHF
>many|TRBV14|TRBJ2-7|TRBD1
TGTGCCAGCAGCCAGGGTCCGGGGACAGGGGCCTACGAGCAGTACTTC
CASSQGPGTGAYEQYF
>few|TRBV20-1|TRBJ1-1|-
TGCAGTGCTTTGAGCGAGCGCACTGAAGCTTTCTTT
CSALSERTEAFF
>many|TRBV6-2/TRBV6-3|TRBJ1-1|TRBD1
TGTGCCAGCAATGACAGGGCTGAAGCTTTCTTT
CASNDRAEAFF
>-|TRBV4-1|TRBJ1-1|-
TGCGCCAGCAGCCCGACAGGAGCCACTGAAGCTTTCTTT
CASSPTGATEAFF
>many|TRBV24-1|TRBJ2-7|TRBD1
TGTGCCACCAGTGATTCCGGGACAGAGTACTACGAGCAGTACTTC
CATSDSGTEYYEQYF
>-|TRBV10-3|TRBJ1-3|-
TGTGCCATCAGGGACGACCAGGGCCGTGGAAACACCATATATTTT
CAIRDDQGRGNTIYF
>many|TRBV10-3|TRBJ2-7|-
TGTGCCATCAATCCTGACAGGTACAACGAGCAGTACTTC
CAINPDRYNEQYF
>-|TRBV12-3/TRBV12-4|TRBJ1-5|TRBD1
TGTGCCAGCAGTCTCGGACAGGTTGGAGATCAGCCCCAGCATTTT
CASSLGQVGDQPQHF
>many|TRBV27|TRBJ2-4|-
TGTGCCAGCAGCCCTGTGGGAGAACTAGCCAAAAACATTCAGTACTTC
CASSPVGELAKNIQYF
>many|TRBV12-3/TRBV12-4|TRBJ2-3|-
TGTGCCAGCCGTGCGGGCTCAAACACAGATACGCAGTATTTT
CASRAGSNTDTQYF
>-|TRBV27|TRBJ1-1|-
TGTGCCAGCAGTCCCTCCGTCCCGTCCACTGAAGCTTTCTTT
CASSPSVPSTEAFF
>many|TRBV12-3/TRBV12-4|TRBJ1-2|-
TGTGCCAGCAGTAGGGACGGCGTTTCTGGTGGCTACACCTTC
CASSRDGVSGGYTF
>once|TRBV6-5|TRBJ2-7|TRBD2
TGTGCCAGCAGTTACCGGCTAGCGGGGGGGTACGAGCAGTACTTC
CASSYRLAGGYEQYF
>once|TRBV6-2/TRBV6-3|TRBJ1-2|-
TGTGCCTGCAGTTATTACGCCAGGGTGGACTATGGTTACACCTTC
CACSYYARVDYGYTF
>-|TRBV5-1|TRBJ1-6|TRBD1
TGCGCCAGTCACGCGACAGGGAAGCTGTCCGGAGGTAATTCACCCCTCCACTTT
CASHATGKLSGGNSPLHF
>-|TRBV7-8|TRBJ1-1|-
TGTGCCAGCAGCTTTGACTACACTGAAGCTTTCTTT
CASSFDYTEAFF
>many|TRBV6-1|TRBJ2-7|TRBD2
TGTGCCAGCACCCGGGCTAGCGGGGGAAATTACGAGCAGTACTTC
CASTRASGGNYEQYF
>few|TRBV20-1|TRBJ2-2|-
TGCAGTGCTAGTGGTGGAGCATACCGGGAGCTGTTTTTT
CSASGGAYRELFF
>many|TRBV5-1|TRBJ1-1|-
TGCGCCAGCAGCACGCAAAACAGGGAAATCACTGAAGCTTTCTTT
CASSTQNREITEAFF